This passage covers 17 T cell receptor beta chains from one sample sequenced in a study of blood T cells in healthy people across ages. The use of a sample-barcoded 5' primer and a J-beta primer mix characterized a second PCR of roughly 6 to 11 cycles. Each CDR3 protein is one row after TCRdb ran MiXCR on the 5' RACE reads. Of 1.8 million or so distinct CDR3 sequences in the sample, about two fifths were seen once. Sequencing was carried out using blood. The receptors were gathered from a human donor in good health.

This clonotype appeared a few times. This chain uses TRBV20-1 with TRBJ2-7; D may be TRBD1 (6 bases). Trimming removed 1 base at V and 8 bases at J, with 15 bases between. The CDR3 contains 13 residues. Per germline, CDR1 DFQATT and CDR2 SNEGSKA (reference sequence). CDR3 residues: CSARGQTGRQQYF. CDR3 nucleotide sequence: TGCAGTGCTAGAGGTCAGACAGGTCGACAGCAGTACTTC.

The V gene is TRBV20-1, the J gene TRBJ2-7; TRBD1 or TRBD2 may be the D gene (6 bases each). From germline, CDR1 is DFQATT and CDR2 SNEGSKA (reference sequence). There are 11 residues in the CDR3. Trimming cost V 6 bases and J 10 bases, with 16 bases left between them. As DNA, the CDR3 is TGCAGTGCAACCCCGTCGGGGGCCCAGTACTTC. Translation gives CSATPSGAQYF.

This clonotype has just a few counts. The chain carries TRBV24-1 and TRBJ2-1, with D tentatively TRBD1 (6 bases). Germline V gene lookup returns CDR1 KGHDR and CDR2 SFDVKD. The CDR3 sequence is 15 residues long. Trimming removed 3 bases from V and 6 bases from J, with 14 bases in between. The CDR3 sequence is CATSDSQGISNEQFF. The CDR3 DNA is TGTGCCACCAGTGATAGCCAGGGGATAAGCAATGAGCAGTTCTTC.

The V and J genes are TRBV28 and TRBJ2-7, with TRBD2 identical over 8 bases. Germline lookup yields CDR1 MDHEN and CDR2 SYDVKM. Trimming removed 5 bases from V and 2 bases from J; junction bases left unmatched: 5. The CDR3 runs 14 residues. The chain's CDR3 is CASSRGGTPYEQYF. The CDR3 DNA reads as TGTGCCAGCAGTCGCGGGGGGACCCCCTACGAGCAGTACTTC.

The V gene is TRBV5-1, the J gene TRBJ2-1, with D uncertain. The CDR3 is 14 amino acids. Germline CDR1 SGHRS, CDR2 YFSETQ. Trimming removed 3 bases from V and 4 bases from J, with 11 bases in between. The CDR3: CASSSEGRYNEQFF. In DNA form, the CDR3 reads TGCGCCAGCAGCTCGGAAGGACGGTACAATGAGCAGTTCTTC.

This clonotype appeared a few times. CDR3 bases: TGTGCCAGCTCACCGTTCGTCGGCAGGGAAGGGGCCAACGTCCTGACTTTC. This encodes CASSPFVGREGANVLTF. The V call is TRBV18, the J call TRBJ2-6; a possible D gene is TRBD1 (5 bases). The CDR3 runs to 17 residues. V was clipped by 3 bases and J by 4 bases, with 16 bases between them. The V gene's germline CDR1 is KGHSH and CDR2 LQKENI.

Of note for this clonotype: Being one base from a much bigger clone, this may be a read error. This chain connects TRBV7-9 to TRBJ1-1; D is perhaps TRBD1 (5 bases). V gave up 1 base and J gave up 7 bases, with 10 bases separating them. In germline, CDR1 is SEHNR, CDR2 FQNEAQ (reference sequence). This CDR3 has 13 residues. The CDR3 loop is CASSLVGVNEAFF. CDR3 nucleotides: TGTGCCAGCAGCTTAGTGGGGGTGAATGAAGCTTTCTTT.

In this sample, this clonotype turned up a few times. The chain employs TRBV4-3 and TRBJ2-7; D is uncertain. The V gene's germline CDR1 is LGHNA and CDR2 YSLEER. The CDR3 runs 14 residues. The V and J ends lost 0 bases and 0 bases respectively, with 6 bases between them. CDR3 loop: CASSQDPISYEQYF. The CDR3 coding sequence is TGCGCCAGCAGCCAAGACCCTATCTCCTACGAGCAGTACTTC.

This clonotype turned up a few times. The chain has TRBV6-5 and TRBJ2-2; perhaps TRBD1 as D (7 bases). Trimming left V 5 bases short and J 6 bases short, with 16 bases between. The CDR3 spans 15 residues. From germline, CDR1 is MNHEY and CDR2 SVGAGI. The CDR3 DNA follows: TGTGCCAGCAGTGCACCAGGGGGGAAGGCCGGGGAGCTGTTTTTT. This gives the protein CASSAPGGKAGELFF.

The chain employs TRBV20-1 and TRBJ1-6, with D unclear. The CDR3 has 13 amino acids. From germline, CDR1 is DFQATT and CDR2 SNEGSKA (reference sequence). V lost 4 bases, J lost 2 bases, and 6 bases lay in between. In DNA, the CDR3 is TGCAGTGCTACAAGAACCTATAATTCACCCCTCCACTTT. Amino acids: CSATRTYNSPLHF.

Here the CDR3 reads CATVEAGGMNTEAFF. The CDR3 region has the DNA TGTGCCACCGTGGAAGCAGGAGGGATGAACACTGAAGCTTTCTTT. This chain connects TRBV2 to TRBJ1-1; D call uncertain. Germline V CDR1 and CDR2: SNHLY, FYNNEI. The germline V and J ends were trimmed by 10 bases and 0 bases, with 18 bases remaining between them. The CDR3 covers 15 residues. Supplemented by reference TRBV2 and TRBJ1-1, the full variable domain reads EPEVTQTPSHQVTQMGQEVILRCVPISNHLYFYWYRQILGQKVEFLVSFYNNEISEKSEIFDDQFSVERPDGSNFTLKIRSTKLEDSAMYFCATVEAGGMNTEAFFGQGTRLTVV.

This clonotype has more than one count but fewer than ten. The V gene is TRBV6-2 or TRBV6-3, the J gene TRBJ2-1, with 8 bases that match TRBD2. The germline V gene encodes CDR1 MNHEY and CDR2 SVGEGT. With 5 bases clipped from V and 3 bases from J, the junction kept 12 bases outside the gene matches. The CDR3 covers 17 residues. The CDR3 loop is CASSQLRGRGVYNEQFF. CDR3 bases: TGTGCCAGCAGTCAGTTGCGTGGGCGGGGGGTCTACAATGAGCAGTTCTTC.

This chain joins TRBV7-2 and TRBJ1-2; no definite D call. Trimming took off 1 base at V and 3 bases at J, with 15 bases between the two ends. The CDR3 is 16 residues long. Germline V CDR1 and CDR2: SGHTA, FQGNSA. The CDR3 DNA follows: TGTGCCAGCAGCTTAGGACGGACCCCTCGGGACTATGGCTACACCTTC. It encodes CASSLGRTPRDYGYTF.

The CDR3 is CASSQESGGAGKTQYF. Written as DNA, the CDR3 is TGCGCCAGCAGCCAAGAAAGCGGGGGGGCTGGGAAGACCCAGTACTTC. This chain links TRBV4-1 with TRBJ2-5, with 10 positions matching TRBD2. Germline CDR1 is MGHRA and CDR2 is YSYEKL. V gave up 0 bases and J gave up 6 bases; unmatched junction bases: 7. The CDR3 consists of 16 residues.

The chain is built from TRBV6-1 and TRBJ1-6; D is unresolved. Looked up from germline, CDR1 is MNHNS and CDR2 is SASEGT. Trimming left V 2 bases short and J 2 bases short, with 10 bases between. The CDR3 has 16 amino acids. CDR3 region: CASSERVGAYNSPLHF. The CDR3 region has the DNA TGTGCCAGCAGTGAAAGGGTTGGGGCCTATAATTCACCCCTCCACTTT.

This clonotype has only a few counts. Its ends do not fully match the called genes, so a read error is possible. The gene calls are TRBV4-3 and TRBJ1-2, with D perhaps TRBD1 (6 bases). Per germline, CDR1 LGHNA and CDR2 YSLEER. This CDR3 comprises 17 residues. CDR3 DNA: TGCGCCAACAGCCAAGAGGATTCGGGCAGGGGTGACTATGGCTACACCTTC. Its translation is CANSQEDSGRGDYGYTF.

This chain joins TRBV20-1 and TRBJ2-6, with 9 positions matching TRBD2. The J segment lost 0 bases and the V segment lost 5 bases, leaving 8 bases of the junction unmatched. Germline assignment: CDR1 DFQATT and CDR2 SNEGSKA (reference sequence). The CDR3 consists of 17 residues. The CDR3 bases are TGCAGTGCTCCCCGCGGGGGGGCCTACTCTGGGGCCAACGTCCTGACTTTC. This translates into CSAPRGGAYSGANVLTF.